This T cell receptor beta chain was recovered during a study of blood T cell repertoires in COVID-19 (dated by TCRdb to the early 2020s). About the study as a whole: The collaborator samples originated in the United States, Italy and Spain and spanned the acute and convalescent phases of COVID-19. The material from the prospective study consisted of cDNA or gDNA derived from T cells, B-cell-depleted T cells, or PBMCs. The dataset comprised deeply sampled blood TCRbeta repertoires from subjects exposed to, actively infected with, or recovered from COVID-19. The repertoires were released in a freely available public database meant as a resource for research on the immune response to SARS-CoV-2. The samples were drawn from the first 160 participants of the ongoing ImmuneRACE study and from 1,254 subjects provided by 6 global collaborators. A de-identified subject ID, COVID-19 status, age in years and sex were almost always included in the sample metadata. HLA class I and class II types, where available, came from metadata supplied by the sample provider rather than from assay-based typing.

Study-wide conclusions, independent of this receptor: The amount of clinical and demographic metadata varied by source and participant and was provided uncurated.

TCRbeta CDR3 regions were amplified from genomic DNA using the immunoSEQ Assay, a bias-controlled multiplex PCR. As for the original processing: The number of nucleated cells in each sample was estimated by amplification of reference gene primers within the assay. To quantify the absolute abundance of each unique TCRbeta CDR3 rearrangement, sequence reads were collapsed and filtered. For each sample, productive Simpson clonality was calculated as the square root of Simpson's diversity index over productive rearrangements. TCRdb retrieved this table from immuneACCESS and kept in-frame rearrangements only. Not all clones are present; in checked studies, unresolved V genes account for under half, and no reason is known for the remainder. V, J and clone size are taken as reported in that table, and D and trimming were inferred from the DNA itself. In this sample the table shows roughly 500,000 clones, over 75% of which occur a single time. Of the sample, about 1.7% is held by the ten largest clones.

The germline V gene (reference sequence) sets CDR1 to SEHNR and CDR2 to FQNEAQ. V loses 8 bases of germline sequence and J loses 8 bases, and the interval between the two ends is 19 bases. The CDR3 holds 14 amino acids from the cysteine to the phenylalanine. The retained sequence is limited to the CDR3, 42 bases, with the frame set at the first base. Participants in the prospective study were aged about 18 to 89 years, lived in 20 to 25 United States geographic areas, and enrolled through a virtual design. In the prospective study, cohorts were assigned on the basis of participant-reported clinical history obtained from a screening survey and a study questionnaire. ImmuneRACE Cohort 3 recovered participants were defined by two consecutive negative NP/OP PCR tests, healthcare professional clearance, or symptom resolution. Mobile phlebotomists in the prospective study collected whole blood, serum and a nasopharyngeal or oropharyngeal swab from every participant. Participants in the prospective study had the option to provide additional blood draws and questionnaires over a 2-month period. Prospective study blood samples were shipped either frozen or at room temperature before DNA extraction.

Concerning this clone itself: Its antigen is currently not known. Per-nucleotide qualities are absent, and no much larger clonotype sits a single base away.

This TCR was recovered from a middle-aged woman who had recovered from COVID-19. Material: PBMCs or T cells enriched from blood (not recorded which). This sequence uses TRBV7-9 and TRBJ2-1, with a tentative D gene TRBD1 over 6 matching bases. The DNA sequence is given as TGTGCCAGCGGCGCAGGGGCCCCTGTCGATGAGCAGTTCTTC. Translated, this gives CASGAGAPVDEQFF.